This T cell receptor beta chain is from a study of blood T cell repertoires in COVID-19. Whole-study context: There were acute and convalescent COVID-19 samples, and they came from the United States, Italy and Spain. PBMCs, B-cell-depleted T cells, or T cells were the source of the cDNA or gDNA that made up the material.

As processed by the authors: Amplified reference gene primers provided the basis for estimating nucleated cell counts. Profiling relied on immunoSEQ multiplex PCR, and the TCRdb table lists in-frame clones only, not all of them. The DNA was the basis for D and trimming; V, J and clone size are from that table. The data contain 390,000 or so clones, 70% to 90% of them singletons. The germline gives CDR1 SNHLY, CDR2 FYNNEI. CDR3 size: 12 residues. V lost 1 base to trimming and J lost 7 bases, with 7 bases between them. The receptor was derived from a woman in her 30s with active or convalescent COVID-19. Material for sequencing was peripheral blood. The rearrangement uses TRBV2 and TRBJ1-1; no definite D call. The CDR3 bases are TGTGCCAGCAGTGAAGTTTCCCTTGAAGCTTTCTTT. Translating gives CASSEVSLEAFF. Full variable domain (rest looked up from reference TRBV2 and TRBJ1-1): EPEVTQTPSHQVTQMGQEVILRCVPISNHLYFYWYRQILGQKVEFLVSFYNNEISEKSEIFDDQFSVERPDGSNFTLKIRSTKLEDSAMYFCASSEVSLEAFFGQGTRLTVV.